This TCR beta chain was sequenced in a study of blood T cell repertoires in COVID-19. Study-wide context: Samples taken during acute and convalescent COVID-19 were collected in the United States, Italy and Spain.

Germline V lookup: CDR1 SGHRS, CDR2 YFSETQ. The CDR3 totals 15 residues. The V end lost 4 bases, the J end lost 0 bases, and 13 bases lay between the germline ends. TCRdb's copy holds only in-frame clones and misses some; the assay was immunoSEQ multiplex PCR. In the table there are about 49,000 clones, about 88% of which are singletons. The J gene is TRBJ1-2, the V gene TRBV5-1; D remains unclear. The receptor was derived from a man aged 40-55 years with active COVID-19. Specimen: peripheral blood. CDR3 nucleotides: TGCGCCAGCAGCGAGGACGAGGGTCCTAACTATGGCTACACCTTC. Translating it yields CASSEDEGPNYGYTF.